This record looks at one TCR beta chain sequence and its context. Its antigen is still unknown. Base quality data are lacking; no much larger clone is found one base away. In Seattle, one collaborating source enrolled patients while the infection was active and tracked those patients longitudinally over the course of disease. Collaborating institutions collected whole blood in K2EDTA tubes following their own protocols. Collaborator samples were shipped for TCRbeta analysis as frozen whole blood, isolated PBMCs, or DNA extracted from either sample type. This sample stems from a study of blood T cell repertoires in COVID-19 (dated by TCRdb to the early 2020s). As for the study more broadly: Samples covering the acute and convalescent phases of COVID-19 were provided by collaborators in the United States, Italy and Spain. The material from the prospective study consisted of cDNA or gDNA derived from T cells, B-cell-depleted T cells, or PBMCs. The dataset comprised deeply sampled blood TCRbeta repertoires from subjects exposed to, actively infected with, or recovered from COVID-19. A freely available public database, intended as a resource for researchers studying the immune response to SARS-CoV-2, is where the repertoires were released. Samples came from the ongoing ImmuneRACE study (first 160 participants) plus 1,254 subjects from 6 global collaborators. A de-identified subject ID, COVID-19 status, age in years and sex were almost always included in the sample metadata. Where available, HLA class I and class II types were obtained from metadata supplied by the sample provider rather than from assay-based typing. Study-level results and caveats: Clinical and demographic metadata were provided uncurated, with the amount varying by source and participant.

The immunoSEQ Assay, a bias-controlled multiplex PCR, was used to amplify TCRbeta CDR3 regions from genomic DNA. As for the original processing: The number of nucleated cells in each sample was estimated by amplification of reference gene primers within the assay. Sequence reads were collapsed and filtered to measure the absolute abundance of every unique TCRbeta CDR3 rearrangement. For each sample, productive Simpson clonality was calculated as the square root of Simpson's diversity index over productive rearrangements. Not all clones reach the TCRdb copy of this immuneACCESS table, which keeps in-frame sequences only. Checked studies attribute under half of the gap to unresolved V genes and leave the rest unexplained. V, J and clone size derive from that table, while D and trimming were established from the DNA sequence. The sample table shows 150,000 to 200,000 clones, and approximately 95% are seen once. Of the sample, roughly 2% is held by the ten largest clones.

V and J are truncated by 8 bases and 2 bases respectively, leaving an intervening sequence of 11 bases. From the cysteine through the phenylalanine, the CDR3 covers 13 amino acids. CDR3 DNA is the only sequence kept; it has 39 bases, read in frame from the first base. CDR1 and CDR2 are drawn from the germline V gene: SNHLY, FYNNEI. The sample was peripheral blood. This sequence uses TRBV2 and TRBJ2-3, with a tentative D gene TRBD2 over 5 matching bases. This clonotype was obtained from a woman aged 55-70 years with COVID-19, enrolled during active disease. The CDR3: CASWNGITDTQYF. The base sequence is TGTGCCAGCTGGAACGGGATCACAGATACGCAGTATTTT.